The next 31 T cell receptor beta chains were all read from a single sample in a study of T cells in Graves' hyperthyroidism and ophthalmopathy. Amplification of TCR beta CDR3 regions used RNA as the template. When the TCR CDR3 underwent first-round RT-PCR, the HTBI primer set was used. TCRdb re-derived calls from the multiplex PCR reads in MiXCR, one entry per CDR3 protein. The sample has under 300,000 distinct CDR3 sequences, approximately 14% seen once. Sequencing input: blood. These receptor sequences come from a woman in her forties with Graves' hyperthyroidism.

This clonotype was seen repeatedly, ten times or more. V gene TRBV20-1 combines with J gene TRBJ2-5; weak D call: TRBD2 (6 bases). The CDR3 runs to 14 residues. Germline CDR1 is DFQATT and CDR2 is SNEGSKA (reference sequence). Trimming cost V 1 base and J 2 bases, with 11 bases left between them. The CDR3 is CSARVQAGQETQYF. The DNA for the CDR3 is TGCAGTGCTAGAGTTCAGGCGGGACAAGAGACCCAGTACTTC.

This clonotype was counted ten times or more. V usage is TRBV18 and J usage is TRBJ2-5, with 8 bases aligning to TRBD1. In germline, CDR1 is KGHSH, CDR2 LQKENI. V was pared by 3 bases and J by 3 bases, with 3 bases of the junction left unmatched. The CDR3 has 14 amino acids. CDR3 residues: CASSPETGEETQYF. CDR3 nucleotide sequence: TGTGCCAGCTCACCGGAGACAGGGGAAGAGACCCAGTACTTC.

On this clonotype itself: It is likely a read error: a sequence one base away is far more abundant. The rearrangement joins TRBV12-3 or TRBV12-4 to TRBJ2-1; D gene uncertain. The CDR3 is 13 amino acids. The CDR3 bases are TGTGCCAGCAGTTTAGGGGGATACAATGAGCGGTTCTTC. It translates to CASSLGGYNERFF.

This clonotype has at least ten counts. This chain joins TRBV28 and TRBJ1-5; no clear D gene. Germline loops: CDR1 MDHEN, CDR2 SYDVKM. The CDR3 totals 12 residues. The ends were cut back, 7 bases at V and 5 bases at J, with 9 bases in the middle. The CDR3 loop reads CASTEGYQPQHF. The CDR3 DNA is TGTGCCAGCACAGAAGGGTATCAGCCCCAGCATTTT.

The genes are TRBV15 and TRBJ2-3; either TRBD1 or TRBD2 may fit D (5 bases each). This CDR3 comprises 19 residues. The germline V gene encodes CDR1 LNHNV and CDR2 YYDKDF (reference sequence). The germline V and J ends were trimmed by 0 bases and 0 bases, with 19 bases remaining between them. DNA of the CDR3: TGTGCCACCAGCAGAGAACGAGGGACGGGTGTTGCTAGCACAGATACGCAGTATTTT. Protein sequence: CATSRERGTGVASTDTQYF.

The sample holds many counts of this clonotype. The genes are TRBV6-1 and TRBJ1-1; 10 bases match TRBD1. This CDR3 contains 14 residues. The V gene's germline CDR1 is MNHNS and CDR2 SASEGT. The J segment lost 5 bases and the V segment lost 5 bases, leaving 5 bases of the junction unmatched. CDR3 protein: CASSIGTGETEAFF. The CDR3 DNA follows: TGTGCCAGCAGTATTGGGACAGGGGAGACTGAAGCTTTCTTT.

In this sample, this clonotype turned up many times. The chain carries TRBV15 and TRBJ1-1; D is uncertain. This CDR3 comprises 14 residues. Germline V gives CDR1 LNHNV, CDR2 YYDKDF (reference sequence). The V end lost 1 base, the J end lost 5 bases, and 11 bases lay between the germline ends. CDR3 in DNA: TGTGCCACCAGCAGAGCCGGACCGGAAACTGAAGCTTTCTTT. This gives the protein CATSRAGPETEAFF.

This chain links TRBV3-1 with TRBJ2-7, with 9 bases lining up with TRBD2. CDR1 and CDR2 (germline): LGHDT, YNNKEL (reference sequence). J lost 1 base, V lost 1 base, and 2 bases had no gene match. There are 15 residues in the CDR3. The CDR3 nucleotides read TGTGCCAGCAGCCAAGGCCTAGCGGGGTCCTACGAGCAGTACTTC. Translating it yields CASSQGLAGSYEQYF.

Regarding this clonotype: A much larger clone differs by one base, so this may be a read error. V usage is TRBV7-8 and J usage is TRBJ2-5; D remains ambiguous. Per germline, CDR1 SGHVS and CDR2 FQNEAQ. This CDR3 has 14 amino acids. The ends were cut back, 1 base at V and 5 bases at J, with 11 bases in the middle. The CDR3, as DNA: TGTGCCAGCAGCTTAGAAGGGCGGCCGGAGACCCAGTACTTC. Translated, it gives CASSLEGRPETQYF.

This clonotype has a handful of counts. This rearrangement joins TRBV20-1 to TRBJ2-1; weak D call: TRBD2 (6 bases). Trimming shortened V by 5 bases and J by 6 bases, and 23 bases separated the two germline ends. The CDR3 has 16 residues. Per germline, CDR1 DFQATT and CDR2 SNEGSKA (reference sequence). CDR3 protein: CSAPTPRGSRRNEQFF. The CDR3, as DNA: TGCAGTGCTCCGACCCCTCGGGGGAGCAGACGCAATGAGCAGTTCTTC.

The rearrangement links TRBV9 to TRBJ2-3, with TRBD2 matching over 13 bases. V trimming: 3 bases; J trimming: 5 bases; junction bases outside the gene matches: 6. Germline V gene lookup returns CDR1 SGDLS and CDR2 YYNGEE. This CDR3 has 16 residues. CDR3: CASSAALAGGGDTQYF. CDR3 DNA sequence: TGTGCCAGCAGCGCCGCACTAGCGGGGGGGGGAGATACGCAGTATTTT.

The table lists this clonotype with many counts. This chain uses TRBV12-3 or TRBV12-4 with TRBJ1-1, with D perhaps TRBD1 (5 bases). The CDR3 length is 19 residues. With 3 bases removed from V and 1 base from J, the gap between germline ends came to 24 bases. The CDR3 DNA sequence: TGTGCCAGCAGTTTGGGGCATCAGGGTATGGATTCTCGGAACACTGAAGCTTTCTTT. It translates to CASSLGHQGMDSRNTEAFF.

The table lists this clonotype with many counts. V gene TRBV12-5 combines with J gene TRBJ2-1; TRBD1 matches 8 bases. V shed 1 base and J 4 bases; nucleotides not matched to a gene: 3. The length of the CDR3 is 15 residues. The germline V gene encodes CDR1 LGHNT and CDR2 FRNRAP. As DNA, the CDR3 is TGTGCTAGTGGTTTGGCAGGGGGCGTTTACAATGAGCAGTTCTTC. Translated, it gives CASGLAGGVYNEQFF.

Ten or more counts support this clonotype. The rearrangement uses TRBV13 and TRBJ1-2; 8 bases align to TRBD1. Trimming cost V 0 bases and J 5 bases; bases outside gene matches: 5. This CDR3 has 15 amino acids. The germline CDR1 and CDR2 sequences are PRHDT and FYEKMQ (reference sequence). The CDR3 bases are TGTGCCAGCAGCTTAGGGCAGGGGGCATCATATGGCTACACCTTC. Its translation is CASSLGQGASYGYTF.

In this sample, this clonotype turned up many times. The chain links TRBV20-1 to TRBJ2-3; 8 positions agree with TRBD2. V shed 4 bases and J 4 bases; nucleotides not matched to a gene: 10. The CDR3 is 15 amino acids. Germline V gene data show CDR1 as DFQATT and CDR2 as SNEGSKA (reference sequence). The CDR3 sequence is CSANPPGLVADTQYF. The CDR3 region has the DNA TGCAGTGCTAACCCGCCGGGACTAGTGGCAGATACGCAGTATTTT.

This clonotype was counted at least ten times. V is TRBV10-2 and J is TRBJ2-7; no definite D call. Germline loops: CDR1 WSHSY, CDR2 SAAADI. The V end was cut by 4 bases, the J end by 1 base, with 11 bases between. This CDR3 has 14 amino acids. CDR3 residues: CASSVQKGSYEQYF. CDR3 DNA: TGCGCCAGCAGTGTCCAGAAAGGTTCCTACGAGCAGTACTTC.

Ten or more counts support this clonotype. This chain links TRBV20-1 with TRBJ1-1, with 8 bases aligning to TRBD1. The germline gives CDR1 DFQATT, CDR2 SNEGSKA (reference sequence). V was pared by 4 bases and J by 0 bases, with 4 bases of the junction left unmatched. This CDR3 is built from 14 residues. CDR3 in amino acids: CSANHRGMNTEAFF. The DNA for the CDR3 is TGCAGTGCTAATCACAGGGGGATGAACACTGAAGCTTTCTTT.

This clonotype was detected many times. The chain links TRBV6-5 to TRBJ2-7, with unresolved D. Trimming pared 0 bases from V and 7 bases from J, leaving 4 bases between. The V gene's germline CDR1 is MNHEY and CDR2 SVGAGI. The CDR3 is made up of 11 amino acids. CDR3 DNA: TGTGCCAGCAGTTACTCGGTGGAGCAGTACTTC. This encodes CASSYSVEQYF.

The table lists this clonotype with many counts. J is TRBJ2-7 and V is TRBV5-1, with D unclear. This CDR3 has 15 residues. CDR1 SGHRS and CDR2 YFSETQ come from the germline V gene. V dropped 0 bases and J dropped 4 bases, with 14 bases sitting between them. The CDR3 DNA follows: TGCGCCAGCAGCTTGGACAGAGAAGCACGTTACGAGCAGTACTTC. It is translated as CASSLDREARYEQYF.

This clonotype appeared many times. The chain couples TRBV28 to TRBJ1-2, with D maybe TRBD1 (6 bases). The CDR3 has 15 amino acids. V dropped 1 base and J dropped 4 bases, with 13 bases sitting between them. Germline V gene data show CDR1 as MDHEN and CDR2 as SYDVKM. This CDR3 reads CASSLLKGGSYGYTF. In DNA form, the CDR3 reads TGTGCCAGCAGTTTATTAAAAGGGGGTAGCTATGGCTACACCTTC.

In DNA, the CDR3 is TGTGCCAGCAGCGTAGAGGGGGCTGACACCGGGGAGCTGTTTTTT. Its translation: CASSVEGADTGELFF. The V and J genes are TRBV9 and TRBJ2-2, with TRBD1 matching over 7 bases. Germline trimming cut 0 bases from V and 3 bases from J; bases unmatched to any gene: 2. The germline CDR1 and CDR2 sequences are SGDLS and YYNGEE. The CDR3 runs to 15 residues.

At least ten counts were recorded for this clonotype. CDR3 amino acids: CASSLRAGDHEQFF. CDR3 sequence (DNA): TGTGCCAGCAGCTTAAGAGCGGGAGACCATGAGCAGTTCTTC. This chain links TRBV11-3 with TRBJ2-1, with 8 bases matching TRBD2. Germline lookup yields CDR1 SGHNT and CDR2 YENEEA. With 2 bases clipped from V and 8 bases from J, the junction kept 5 bases outside the gene matches. The CDR3 length is 14 residues.

This clonotype was counted between two and nine times. The rearrangement uses TRBV6-2 or TRBV6-3 and TRBJ2-3; D uncertain. Trimming removed 8 bases at V and 7 bases at J, with 4 bases between. Per the germline V gene, CDR1 is MNHEY and CDR2 is SVGEGT. The CDR3 has 9 residues. The CDR3 spells CASGNTQYF. The DNA for the CDR3 is TGTGCCAGCGGGAATACGCAGTATTTT.

V usage is TRBV2 and J usage is TRBJ2-7; 10 positions agree with TRBD1. V was clipped by 6 bases and J by 5 bases; unmatched bases: 10. Germline V gene sequence: CDR1 SNHLY, CDR2 FYNNEI. CDR3 length: 15 amino acids. The CDR3 DNA is TGTGCCAGCAGCCCCGGGACAGGGGATGTAGACGAGCAGTACTTC. It is translated as CASSPGTGDVDEQYF.

The chain carries TRBV15 and TRBJ2-2; D gene unclear. Trimming took 0 bases from V and 3 from J, leaving 11 bases between them. This CDR3 has 16 residues. Per the germline V gene, CDR1 is LNHNV and CDR2 is YYDKDF (reference sequence). CDR3 in amino acids: CATSRDSRRDTGELFF. CDR3 nucleotide sequence: TGTGCCACCAGCAGAGATTCGCGGAGAGACACCGGGGAGCTGTTTTTT.

The V gene is TRBV7-2, the J gene TRBJ2-1; D is perhaps TRBD2 (5 bases). Germline loops: CDR1 SGHTA, CDR2 FQGNSA. The CDR3 runs 14 residues. Trimming took 1 base from V and 8 from J, leaving 12 bases between them. CDR3 protein: CASSLDWTLDEQFF. The CDR3 region has the DNA TGTGCCAGCAGCTTAGACTGGACTCTAGATGAGCAGTTCTTC.

V and J are TRBV10-3 and TRBJ1-5; 10 bases line up with TRBD1. Germline CDR1 and CDR2: ENHRY and SYGVKD. The CDR3 is 14 amino acids. J gave up 2 bases and V 10 bases, and 5 bases lay outside the gene matches. CDR3 protein: CASWTGGRNQPQHF. The CDR3 DNA sequence: TGTGCCAGCTGGACAGGGGGACGCAATCAGCCCCAGCATTTT.

This clonotype was detected a few times. This chain connects TRBV27 to TRBJ1-3, with a tentative D call TRBD1 (5 bases). The CDR3 totals 14 residues. From germline, CDR1 is MNHEY and CDR2 SMNVEV (reference sequence). The germline V and J ends were trimmed by 6 bases and 2 bases, with 11 bases remaining between them. CDR3: CASSRMGAGNTIYF. The CDR3 DNA follows: TGTGCCAGCAGCCGGATGGGGGCTGGAAACACCATATATTTT.

This clonotype was seen ten or more times. The junction and the germline gene differ at one end; a read error may be behind it. The chain recombines TRBV11-2 with TRBJ2-7; TRBD1 matches at 7 bases. The V gene's germline CDR1 is SGHAT and CDR2 FQNNGV. CDR3 length: 13 residues. The CDR3 here is CASSIDRDYEQYF. The CDR3 DNA is TGTGCCAGCAGCATAGACAGGGACTACGAGCAGTACTTC. The full variable domain, rest sourced from reference TRBV11-2 and TRBJ2-7, is EAGVAQSPRYKIIEKRQSVAFWCNPISGHATLYWYQQILGQGPKLLIQFQNNGVVDDSQLPKDRFSAERLKGVDSTLKIQPAKLEDSAVYLCASSIDRDYEQYFGPGTRLTVT.

This clonotype has just a few counts. This chain connects TRBV24-1 to TRBJ2-7; a weak D match, TRBD1 (6 bases). Trimming pared 3 bases from V and 6 bases from J, leaving 8 bases between. The CDR3 runs to 12 residues. Germline V gene lookup returns CDR1 KGHDR and CDR2 SFDVKD. CDR3 in amino acids: CATSDVTGEQYF. In nucleotides, the CDR3 is TGTGCCACCAGTGATGTGACAGGCGAGCAGTACTTC.

The rearrangement joins TRBV9 to TRBJ2-7, with 10 bases identical to TRBD1. The CDR3 totals 14 residues. CDR1 is SGDLS, CDR2 YYNGEE, per germline. Losses at the gene ends were 4 bases for V and 5 bases for J; bases not matched to a gene: 6. The CDR3 bases are TGTGCCAGCAGCCCGGGACAGGGGTTGGACGAGCAGTACTTC. Translating gives CASSPGQGLDEQYF.